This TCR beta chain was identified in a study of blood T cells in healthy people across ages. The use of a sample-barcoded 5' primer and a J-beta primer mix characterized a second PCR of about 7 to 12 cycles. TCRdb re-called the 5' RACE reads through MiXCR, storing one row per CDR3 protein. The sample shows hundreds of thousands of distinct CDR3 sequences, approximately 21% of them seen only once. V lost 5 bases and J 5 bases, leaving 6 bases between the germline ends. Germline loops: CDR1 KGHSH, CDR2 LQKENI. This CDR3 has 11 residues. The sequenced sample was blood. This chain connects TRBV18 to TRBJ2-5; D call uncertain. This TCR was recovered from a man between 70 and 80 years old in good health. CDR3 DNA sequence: TGTGCCAGCTCAACCACGGAGACCCAGTACTTC. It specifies CASSTTETQYF. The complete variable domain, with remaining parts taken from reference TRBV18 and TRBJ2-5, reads NAGVMQNPRHLVRRRGQEARLRCSPMKGHSHVYWYRQLPEEGLKFMVYLQKENIIDESGMPKERFSAEFPKEGPSILRIQQVVRGDSAAYFCASSTTETQYFGPGTRLLVL.